Listed here are 8 T cell receptor beta chains from one sample, sequenced in a study of T cell responses to AZD1222 COVID-19 vaccine (dated by TCRdb to the early 2020s). Read against the paper, the sample's time point label means: baseline before first vaccination. The protocol used for the library was the immunoSEQ multiplex PCR assay. TCRdb obtained this table from immuneACCESS and retained in-frame rearrangements with V and J assigned. These tables miss some clones; where compared with another copy, unresolved V genes account for less than half of the shortfall, and the remainder is unexplained. Here the sample has 75,000 to 100,000 clones; around 94% occur a single time. Roughly 13% of the sample belongs to the ten largest clones. The sample in question was peripheral blood, obtained on day 0 of AZD1222 vaccination. These receptors originate from an adult in good health.

This rearrangement joins TRBV6-5 to TRBJ2-3; TRBD1 matches at 7 bases. Losses at the gene ends were 8 bases for V and 7 bases for J; bases not matched to a gene: 6. From germline, CDR1 is MNHEY and CDR2 SVGAGI. This CDR3 is built from 12 residues. The CDR3 loop is CASGETGHTQYF. DNA of the CDR3: TGTGCCAGCGGAGAGACAGGGCATACGCAGTATTTT.

V gene TRBV3-1 (or the pseudogene TRBV3-2) combines with J gene TRBJ1-1, with D maybe TRBD1 (5 bases). Trimming stripped 1 base from V and 5 bases from J, with 23 bases between. Germline CDR1 reads LGHDT; CDR2 reads YNNKEL (reference sequence). CDR3 length equals 18 residues. The CDR3 sequence: CASSQVRGQGLGRTEAFF. The CDR3 bases are TGTGCCAGCAGCCAAGTTCGAGGGCAGGGTTTAGGTCGGACTGAAGCTTTCTTT.

The V gene is TRBV5-1, the J gene TRBJ2-1; weak D call: TRBD1 (6 bases). Germline-derived CDR1 and CDR2 are SGHRS and YFSETQ. V lost 2 bases and J lost 5, with 11 bases in between. This CDR3 comprises 14 residues. The CDR3 spells CASSLQGKDNEQFF. In DNA form, the CDR3 reads TGCGCCAGCAGCTTACAGGGAAAAGACAATGAGCAGTTCTTC.

The chain joins TRBV9 to TRBJ2-2; TRBD2 aligns across 8 bases. Germline V gives CDR1 SGDLS, CDR2 YYNGEE. V shed 1 base and J 4 bases; nucleotides not matched to a gene: 6. The CDR3 is 16 amino acids. The CDR3 loop is CASSVLAGGSTGELFF. The CDR3 DNA is TGTGCCAGCAGCGTACTTGCGGGAGGCTCCACCGGGGAGCTGTTTTTT.

V and J are TRBV7-8 and TRBJ1-4; D remains unclear. The CDR3 contains 15 residues. The V gene lost 2 bases and the J gene lost 7 bases, with 14 bases spanning the gap. CDR1 and CDR2 from the germline V gene are SGHVS and FQNEAQ. CDR3 nucleotides: TGTGCCAGCAGCTTAAGTGAGGCCTACGCTGAAAAACTGTTTTTT. Residues: CASSLSEAYAEKLFF.

The chain recombines TRBV5-1 with TRBJ1-6; D possibly corresponds to TRBD1 (6 bases). V shed 0 bases and J shed 10 bases, with 14 bases lying between them. The CDR3 length is 15 residues. The germline V gene encodes CDR1 SGHRS and CDR2 YFSETQ. The CDR3 nucleotides are TGCGCCAGCAGCTTGGAGGGGGGTTCTATATCACCCCTCCACTTT. As protein: CASSLEGGSISPLHF.

V is TRBV9 and J is TRBJ1-2, with unresolved D. Between the trimmed V and J ends, which lost 0 bases and 2 bases, there was a span of 17 bases. The V gene's germline CDR1 is SGDLS and CDR2 YYNGEE. This CDR3 is 17 amino acids long. The CDR3 region has the DNA TGTGCCAGCAGCGTAGGGGCAGGCCCTTACCCAAACTATGGCTACACCTTC. Encoded protein: CASSVGAGPYPNYGYTF.

The chain carries TRBV9 and TRBJ1-1, with TRBD1 matching 7 bases. This CDR3 is 13 amino acids long. The J segment lost 1 base and the V segment lost 5 bases, leaving 2 bases of the junction unmatched. Germline V gene lookup returns CDR1 SGDLS and CDR2 YYNGEE. Written as DNA, the CDR3 is TGTGCCAGCAGGGGACAGACGAACACTGAAGCTTTCTTT. Its protein product is CASRGQTNTEAFF.